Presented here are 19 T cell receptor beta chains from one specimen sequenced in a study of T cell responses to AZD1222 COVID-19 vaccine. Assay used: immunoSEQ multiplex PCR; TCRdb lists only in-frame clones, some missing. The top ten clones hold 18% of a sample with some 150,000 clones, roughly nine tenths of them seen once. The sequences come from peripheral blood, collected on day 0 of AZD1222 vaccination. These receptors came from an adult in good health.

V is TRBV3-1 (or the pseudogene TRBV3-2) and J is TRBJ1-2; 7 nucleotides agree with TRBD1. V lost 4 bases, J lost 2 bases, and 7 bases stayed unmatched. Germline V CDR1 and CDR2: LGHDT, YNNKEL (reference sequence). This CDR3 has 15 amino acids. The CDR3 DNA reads TGTGCCAGCAGCCCCATGGGCAGGGGGAACTATGGCTACACCTTC. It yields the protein CASSPMGRGNYGYTF.

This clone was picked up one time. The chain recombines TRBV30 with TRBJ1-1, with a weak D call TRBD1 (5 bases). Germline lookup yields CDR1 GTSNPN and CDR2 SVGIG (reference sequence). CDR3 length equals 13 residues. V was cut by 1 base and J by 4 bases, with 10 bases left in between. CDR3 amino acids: CAWSAGGTTEAFF. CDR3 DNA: TGTGCCTGGAGTGCCGGGGGGACCACTGAAGCTTTCTTT.

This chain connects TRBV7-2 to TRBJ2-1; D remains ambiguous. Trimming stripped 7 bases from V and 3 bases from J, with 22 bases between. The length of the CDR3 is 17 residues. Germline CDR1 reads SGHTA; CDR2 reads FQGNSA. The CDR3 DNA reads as TGTGCCAGCAACTATCTTAGCCGAGATCCTATCTACAATGAGCAGTTCTTC. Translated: CASNYLSRDPIYNEQFF. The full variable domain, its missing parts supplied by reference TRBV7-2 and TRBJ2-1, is GAGVSQSPSNKVTEKGKDVELRCDPISGHTALYWYRQSLGQGLEFLIYFQGNSAPDKSGLPSDRFSAERTGGSVSTLTIQRTQQEDSAVYLCASNYLSRDPIYNEQFFGPGTRLTVL.

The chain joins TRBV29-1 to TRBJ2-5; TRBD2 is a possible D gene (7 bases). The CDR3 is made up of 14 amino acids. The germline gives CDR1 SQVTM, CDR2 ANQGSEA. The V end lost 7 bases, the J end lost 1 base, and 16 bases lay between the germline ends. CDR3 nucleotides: TGCAGCGCCGCCCGGGGGGCGGCCCAAGAGACCCAGTACTTC. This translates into CSAARGAAQETQYF.

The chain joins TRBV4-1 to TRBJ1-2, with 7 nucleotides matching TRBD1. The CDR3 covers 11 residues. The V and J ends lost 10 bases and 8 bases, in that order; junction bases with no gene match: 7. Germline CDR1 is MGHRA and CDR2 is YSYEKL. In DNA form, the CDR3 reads TGCGCCACCCGACAGGGTTTGGGCTACACCTTC. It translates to CATRQGLGYTF.

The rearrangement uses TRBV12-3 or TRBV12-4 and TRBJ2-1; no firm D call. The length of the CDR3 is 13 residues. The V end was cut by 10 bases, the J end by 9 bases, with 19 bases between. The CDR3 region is CATSLRPVSEQFF. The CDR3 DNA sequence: TGTGCCACCAGCCTCCGCCCGGTGAGTGAGCAGTTCTTC.

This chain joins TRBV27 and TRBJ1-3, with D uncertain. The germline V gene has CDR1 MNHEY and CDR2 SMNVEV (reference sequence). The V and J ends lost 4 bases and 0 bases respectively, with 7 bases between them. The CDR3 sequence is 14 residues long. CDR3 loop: CASSSISSGNTIYF. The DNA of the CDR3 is TGTGCCAGCAGTTCGATTAGCTCTGGAAACACCATATATTTT.

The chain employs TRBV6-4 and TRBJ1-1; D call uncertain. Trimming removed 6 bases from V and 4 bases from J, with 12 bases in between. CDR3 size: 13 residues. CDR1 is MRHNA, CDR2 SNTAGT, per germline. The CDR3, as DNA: TGTGCCAGCAGCTACACGTGGGGCACTGAAGCTTTCTTT. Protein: CASSYTWGTEAFF.

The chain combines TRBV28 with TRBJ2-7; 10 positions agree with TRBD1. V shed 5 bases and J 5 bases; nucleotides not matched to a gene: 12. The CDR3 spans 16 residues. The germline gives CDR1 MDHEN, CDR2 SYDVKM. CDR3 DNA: TGTGCCAGCAGTCTCCTTGGGCGGGACAGGGGCCACGAGCAGTACTTC. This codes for CASSLLGRDRGHEQYF. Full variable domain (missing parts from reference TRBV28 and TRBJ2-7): DVKVTQSSRYLVKRTGEKVFLECVQDMDHENMFWYRQDPGLGLRLIYFSYDVKMKEKGDIPEGYSVSREKKERFSLILESASTNQTSMYLCASSLLGRDRGHEQYFGPGTRLTVT.

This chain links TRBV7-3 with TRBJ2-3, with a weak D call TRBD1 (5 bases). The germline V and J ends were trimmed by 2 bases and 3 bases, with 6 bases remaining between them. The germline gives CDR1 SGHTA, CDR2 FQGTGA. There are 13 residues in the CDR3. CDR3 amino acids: CASSLRQTDTQYF. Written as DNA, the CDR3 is TGTGCCAGCAGCTTACGACAGACAGATACGCAGTATTTT.

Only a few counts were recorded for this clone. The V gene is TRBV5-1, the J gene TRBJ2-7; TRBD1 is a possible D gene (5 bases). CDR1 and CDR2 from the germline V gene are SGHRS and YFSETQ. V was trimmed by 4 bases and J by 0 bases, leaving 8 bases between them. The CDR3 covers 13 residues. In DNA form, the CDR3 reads TGCGCCAGCAGCCAAGGGGACTCCTACGAGCAGTACTTC. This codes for CASSQGDSYEQYF.

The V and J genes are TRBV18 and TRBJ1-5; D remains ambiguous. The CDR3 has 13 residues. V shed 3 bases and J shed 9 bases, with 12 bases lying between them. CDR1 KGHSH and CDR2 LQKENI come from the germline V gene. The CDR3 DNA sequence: TGTGCCAGCTCACCGTCTGAAAACCCGCCCCAGCATTTT. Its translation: CASSPSENPPQHF.

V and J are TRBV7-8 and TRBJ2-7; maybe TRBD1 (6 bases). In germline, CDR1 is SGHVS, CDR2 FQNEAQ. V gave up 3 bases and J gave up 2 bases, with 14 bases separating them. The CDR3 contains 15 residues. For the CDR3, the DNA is TGTGCCAGCAGCTTTTTAACAGGGCAGACCTACGAGCAGTACTTC. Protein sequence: CASSFLTGQTYEQYF.

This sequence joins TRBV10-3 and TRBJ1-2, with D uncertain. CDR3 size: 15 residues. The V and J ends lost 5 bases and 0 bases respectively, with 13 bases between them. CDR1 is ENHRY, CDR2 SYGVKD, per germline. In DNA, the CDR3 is TGTGCCATCAGTCTCGACGGACGGGCTAACTATGGCTACACCTTC. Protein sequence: CAISLDGRANYGYTF.

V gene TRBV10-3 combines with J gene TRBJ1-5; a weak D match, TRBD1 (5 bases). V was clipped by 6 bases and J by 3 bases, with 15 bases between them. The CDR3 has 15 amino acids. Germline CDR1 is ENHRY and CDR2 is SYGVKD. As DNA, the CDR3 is TGTGCCATCAGCCCCGGGTCGGACATCAATCAGCCCCAGCATTTT. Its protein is CAISPGSDINQPQHF.

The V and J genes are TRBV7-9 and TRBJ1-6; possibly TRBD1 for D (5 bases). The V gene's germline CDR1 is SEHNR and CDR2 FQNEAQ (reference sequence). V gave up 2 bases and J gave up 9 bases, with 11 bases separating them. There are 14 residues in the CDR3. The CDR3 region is CASSLLGGGSPLHF. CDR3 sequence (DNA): TGTGCCAGCAGCTTATTAGGTGGGGGTTCACCCCTCCACTTT.

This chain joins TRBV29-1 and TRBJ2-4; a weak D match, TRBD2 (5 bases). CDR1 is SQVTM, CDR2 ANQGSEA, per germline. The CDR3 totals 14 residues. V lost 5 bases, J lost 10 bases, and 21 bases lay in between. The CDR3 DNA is TGCAGCGTTCAACGACCCGGGAACATGTGGATTCAGTACTTC. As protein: CSVQRPGNMWIQYF.

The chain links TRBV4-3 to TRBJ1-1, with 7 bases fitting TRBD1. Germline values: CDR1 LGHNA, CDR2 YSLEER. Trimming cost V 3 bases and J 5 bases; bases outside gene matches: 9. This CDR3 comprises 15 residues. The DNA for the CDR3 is TGCGCCAGCAGCCAGAATACAGGGGTAAAGACTGAAGCTTTCTTT. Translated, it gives CASSQNTGVKTEAFF.

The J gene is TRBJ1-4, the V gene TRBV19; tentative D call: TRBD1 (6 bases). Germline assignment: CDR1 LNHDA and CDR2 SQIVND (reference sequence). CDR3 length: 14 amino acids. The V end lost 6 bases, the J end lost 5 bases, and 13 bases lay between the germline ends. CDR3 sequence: CASRRGQKNEKLFF. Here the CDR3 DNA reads TGTGCCAGTAGACGAGGACAGAAGAATGAAAAACTGTTTTTT. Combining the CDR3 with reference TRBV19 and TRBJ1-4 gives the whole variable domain DGGITQSPKYLFRKEGQNVTLSCEQNLNHDAMYWYRQDPGQGLRLIYYSQIVNDFQKGDIAEGYSVSREKKESFPLTVTSAQKNPTAFYLCASRRGQKNEKLFFGSGTQLSVL.